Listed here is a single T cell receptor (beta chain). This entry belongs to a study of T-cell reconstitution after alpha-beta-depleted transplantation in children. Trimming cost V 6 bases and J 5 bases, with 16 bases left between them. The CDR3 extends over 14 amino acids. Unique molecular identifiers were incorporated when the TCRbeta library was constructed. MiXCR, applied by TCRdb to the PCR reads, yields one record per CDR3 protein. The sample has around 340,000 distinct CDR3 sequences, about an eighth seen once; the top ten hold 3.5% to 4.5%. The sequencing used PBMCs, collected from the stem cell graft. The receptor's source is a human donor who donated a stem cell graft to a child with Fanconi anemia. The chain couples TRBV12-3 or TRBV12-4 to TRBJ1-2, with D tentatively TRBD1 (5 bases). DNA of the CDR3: TGTGCCAGCAGCCGGGCACGCGGGGGTTATGGCTACACCTTC. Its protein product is CASSRARGGYGYTF.